What follows are 14 T cell receptor beta chains derived from one specimen sequenced in a study of cytomegalovirus exposure and HLA in healthy donors. The PCR was carried out with 60 Vbeta primers and 13 Jbeta primers. The protocol was immunoSEQ multiplex PCR, while the TCRdb copy is restricted to in-frame clones and leaves out a portion. This sample has roughly 140,000 clones, with 79% found just once. The specimen was PBMCs. The source is a human donor in good health.

This chain links TRBV7-3 with TRBJ2-2; possible D gene TRBD2, 6 bases. The CDR3 is 13 residues long. V lost 10 bases and J lost 7, with 16 bases in between. CDR1 is SGHTA and CDR2 is FQGTGA in the germline V gene. CDR3 region: CATQSGFGGELFF. For the CDR3, the DNA is TGTGCCACGCAGAGCGGGTTCGGCGGGGAGCTGTTTTTT.

In its sample, this clone was seen a few times. CDR3 region: CASSPRGGYGYTF. The CDR3 DNA sequence: TGTGCCAGCAGTCCAAGGGGGGGCTATGGCTACACCTTC. The chain is built from TRBV28 and TRBJ1-2; D possibly corresponds to TRBD1 (6 bases). This CDR3 has 13 residues. Trimming left V 5 bases short and J 4 bases short, with 11 bases between. Germline loops: CDR1 MDHEN, CDR2 SYDVKM.

The chain joins TRBV11-3 to TRBJ2-1; TRBD2 agrees at 10 bases. The J segment lost 5 bases and the V segment lost 5 bases, leaving 9 bases of the junction unmatched. Germline-derived CDR1 and CDR2 are SGHNT and YENEEA. CDR3 size: 16 residues. CDR3 nucleotides: TGTGCCAGCAGCCAGTTTAGCGGGGGGCCGGACAATGAGCAGTTCTTC. Translation gives CASSQFSGGPDNEQFF.

The chain joins TRBV7-8 to TRBJ1-6; D call uncertain. V lost 1 base and J 0 bases, leaving 16 bases between the germline ends. This CDR3 has 19 amino acids. Per the germline V gene, CDR1 is SGHVS and CDR2 is FQNEAQ. In DNA, the CDR3 is TGTGCCAGCAGCTTAGTTTTCCCCCCTTTCAGCTCCTATAATTCACCCCTCCACTTT. Its protein product is CASSLVFPPFSSYNSPLHF.

The chain joins TRBV2 to TRBJ2-1; the D gene is possibly TRBD1 (6 bases). CDR1 is SNHLY and CDR2 is FYNNEI in the germline V gene. The CDR3 is made up of 16 amino acids. V lost 4 bases to trimming and J lost 7 bases, with 20 bases between them. The CDR3 is CASSVVMQGSGNEQFF. The CDR3 coding sequence is TGTGCCAGCAGTGTAGTGATGCAGGGGTCGGGGAATGAGCAGTTCTTC.

V and J are TRBV27 and TRBJ1-1; D is undetermined. The CDR3 length is 14 residues. Trimming left V 6 bases short and J 5 bases short, with 16 bases between. Germline V lookup: CDR1 MNHEY, CDR2 SMNVEV (reference sequence). The CDR3 protein is CASRREGRETEAFF. The CDR3 DNA sequence: TGTGCCAGCAGAAGAGAGGGAAGGGAAACTGAAGCTTTCTTT.

V usage is TRBV15 and J usage is TRBJ2-5; 9 bases are shared with TRBD1. Trimming at V came to 9 bases and at J to 4 bases, leaving 6 bases not matched to a gene. CDR1 and CDR2 from the germline V gene are LNHNV and YYDKDF (reference sequence). The CDR3 consists of 13 residues. CDR3 DNA sequence: TGTGCCACGGACAGGGGAATAGGAGAGACCCAGTACTTC. It translates to CATDRGIGETQYF.

This rearrangement joins TRBV5-5 to TRBJ2-3; TRBD2 might be the D (6 bases). Germline V gives CDR1 SGHKS, CDR2 YYEKEE (reference sequence). Trimming pared 4 bases from V and 4 bases from J, leaving 16 bases between. CDR3 length: 15 residues. CDR3 coding DNA: TGTGCCAGCAGCAGGCTGGCGGGATTCGCAGATACGCAGTATTTT. Amino acid sequence: CASSRLAGFADTQYF.

This sequence joins TRBV10-1 and TRBJ2-2; TRBD1 matches 7 bases. This CDR3 has 17 amino acids. Unmatched junction bases numbered 13, after V lost 8 bases and J lost 1 base. CDR1 and CDR2 (germline): WNHNN, SYGVQD (reference sequence). The CDR3 DNA reads TGCGCCAGCTCCCCGTTCGTGCCAGGGGGGAACACCGGGGAGCTGTTTTTT. This gives the protein CASSPFVPGGNTGELFF.

The rearrangement uses TRBV6-5 and TRBJ2-1; 13 bases are a match to TRBD2. The trim removed 2 bases at V and 3 bases at J, leaving 1 base unmatched. CDR3 length equals 16 residues. Germline V lookup: CDR1 MNHEY, CDR2 SVGAGI. In DNA, the CDR3 is TGTGCCAGCAGTTACCGACTAGCGGGAGGCTACAATGAGCAGTTCTTC. Its translation: CASSYRLAGGYNEQFF.

This clone has a handful of counts. The chain links TRBV4-1 to TRBJ2-1; 10 bases match TRBD1. The CDR3 extends over 16 amino acids. The ends lost 1 base at V and 9 bases at J; junction bases unmatched: 9. In germline, CDR1 is MGHRA, CDR2 YSYEKL. As DNA, the CDR3 is TGCGCCAGCAGCCAAGCACCGGGACAGGGGTATAGTGAGCAGTTCTTC. Protein sequence: CASSQAPGQGYSEQFF.

The chain joins TRBV5-4 to TRBJ2-2; 9 nucleotides agree with TRBD1. This CDR3 spans 15 amino acids. The ends lost 1 base at V and 5 bases at J; junction bases unmatched: 3. Germline V gives CDR1 SGHNT, CDR2 YYREEE (reference sequence). In DNA form, the CDR3 reads TGTGCCAGCAGCTTGCGGACAGGGGTGACCGGGGAGCTGTTTTTT. Its protein is CASSLRTGVTGELFF.

J is TRBJ1-6 and V is TRBV19; D is unclear. CDR3 length equals 12 residues. V was trimmed by 3 bases and J by 13 bases, leaving 10 bases between them. The germline V gene encodes CDR1 LNHDA and CDR2 SQIVND (reference sequence). This CDR3 reads CASSMGGPPLHF. CDR3 bases: TGTGCCAGTAGTATGGGAGGGCCCCCCCTCCACTTT.

V gene TRBV7-3 combines with J gene TRBJ2-2, with D hard to call. V lost 6 bases to trimming and J lost 6 bases, with 5 bases between them. CDR3 length: 11 residues. Germline CDR1 SGHTA, CDR2 FQGTGA. The CDR3 sequence is CASRSSGELFF. CDR3 nucleotide sequence: TGTGCCAGCAGATCGTCCGGGGAGCTGTTTTTT.